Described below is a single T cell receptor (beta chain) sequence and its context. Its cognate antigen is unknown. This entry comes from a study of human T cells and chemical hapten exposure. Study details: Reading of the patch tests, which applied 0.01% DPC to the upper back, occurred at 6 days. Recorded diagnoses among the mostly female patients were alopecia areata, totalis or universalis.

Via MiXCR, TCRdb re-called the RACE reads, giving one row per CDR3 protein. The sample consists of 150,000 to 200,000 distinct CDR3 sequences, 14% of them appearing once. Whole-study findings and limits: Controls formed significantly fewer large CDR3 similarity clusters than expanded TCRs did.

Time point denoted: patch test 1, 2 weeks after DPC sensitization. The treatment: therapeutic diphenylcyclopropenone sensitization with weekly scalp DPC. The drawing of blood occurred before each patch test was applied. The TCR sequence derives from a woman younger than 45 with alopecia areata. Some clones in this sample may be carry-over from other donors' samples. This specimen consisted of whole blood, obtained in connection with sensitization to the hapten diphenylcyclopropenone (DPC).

The CDR3 sequence is CSVSPGPQQYF. The CDR3 nucleotides read TGCAGCGTTTCACCGGGTCCTCAGCAGTATTTT. V usage is TRBV29-1 and J usage is TRBJ2-3; D unresolved. The CDR3 contains 11 residues. The germline V gene has CDR1 SQVTM and CDR2 ANQGSEA. The V end lost 5 bases, the J end lost 11 bases, and 14 bases lay between the germline ends.